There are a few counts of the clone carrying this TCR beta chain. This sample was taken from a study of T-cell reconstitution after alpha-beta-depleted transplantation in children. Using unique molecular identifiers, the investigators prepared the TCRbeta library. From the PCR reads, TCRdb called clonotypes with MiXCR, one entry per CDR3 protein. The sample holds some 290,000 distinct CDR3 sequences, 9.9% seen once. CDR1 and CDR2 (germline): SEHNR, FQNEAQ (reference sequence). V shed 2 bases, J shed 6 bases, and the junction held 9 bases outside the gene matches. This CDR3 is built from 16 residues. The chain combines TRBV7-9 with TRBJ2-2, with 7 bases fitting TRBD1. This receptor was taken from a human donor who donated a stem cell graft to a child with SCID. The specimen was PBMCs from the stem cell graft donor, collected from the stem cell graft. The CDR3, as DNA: TGTGCCAGCAGCTTACCAGGGGGATTGTCCGCCGGGGAGCTGTTTTTT. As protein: CASSLPGGLSAGELFF.